The 19 T cell receptor beta chains listed next were all sequenced from one sample in a study of PD-1 blockade in classical Hodgkin lymphoma. Exposure to brentuximab vedotin varied, and each patient had relapsed following autologous stem cell transplantation. The method was immunoSEQ multiplex PCR; TCRdb's version includes in-frame clones alone and lacks a portion of them. The sample yields 20,000 to 25,000 clones, about 70% seen once. This sample comprised peripheral blood mononuclear cells (PBMCs), obtained at baseline. Source of these receptors: a human donor with classical Hodgkin lymphoma.

This clone has just one count. The rearrangement links TRBV6-6 to TRBJ2-5; 8 positions match TRBD2. CDR1 MNHNY and CDR2 SVGAGI come from the germline V gene (reference sequence). This CDR3 spans 15 amino acids. The V gene end was trimmed by 7 bases and the J gene end by 5 bases; junction bases not matched to a gene: 12. In DNA, the CDR3 is TGTGCCAGCACACGGGGGGGTCAGAACCTGGAGACCCAGTACTTC. Translation gives CASTRGGQNLETQYF.

This clone was counted a few times. The genes are TRBV6-6 and TRBJ1-4, with D perhaps matching TRBD1 (5 bases). Germline lookup yields CDR1 MNHNY and CDR2 SVGAGI (reference sequence). The V end was cut by 5 bases, the J end by 3 bases, with 10 bases between. The CDR3 covers 14 residues. The CDR3 DNA reads as TGTGCCAGCAGTGACGACAGCCCTAATGAAAAACTGTTTTTT. Its translation: CASSDDSPNEKLFF.

The table lists this clone with a count of one. CDR3 loop: CASSSAPRLTGVNEQFF. The CDR3 region has the DNA TGTGCCAGCAGCTCAGCACCCCGGTTGACAGGGGTCAATGAGCAGTTCTTC. The chain links TRBV7-8 to TRBJ2-1, with TRBD1 matching over 8 bases. Germline V gene lookup returns CDR1 SGHVS and CDR2 FQNEAQ. Losses at the gene ends were 4 bases for V and 6 bases for J; bases not matched to a gene: 14. The CDR3 consists of 17 residues.

This chain links TRBV27 with TRBJ2-7; the D is unclear. The length of the CDR3 is 15 residues. The germline CDR1 and CDR2 sequences are MNHEY and SMNVEV (reference sequence). Between the trimmed V and J ends, which lost 5 bases and 3 bases, there was a span of 17 bases. The CDR3 DNA sequence: TGTGCCAGCAGTCCTACCTACGACCGGATCTACGAGCAGTACTTC. The encoded protein is CASSPTYDRIYEQYF.

The CDR3 DNA reads as TGTGCCAGCAGCCTCCTAGGGTTTGGGTACGAGCAGTACTTC. Protein: CASSLLGFGYEQYF. The rearrangement links TRBV6-1 to TRBJ2-7; unclear D gene. This CDR3 contains 14 residues. The germline V gene has CDR1 MNHNS and CDR2 SASEGT. Trimming cost V 6 bases and J 4 bases, with 16 bases left between them.

This clone has only a few counts. The chain carries TRBV4-3 and TRBJ2-1; TRBD2 agrees at 9 bases. The ends lost 1 base at V and 9 bases at J; junction bases unmatched: 10. The germline gives CDR1 LGHNA, CDR2 YSLEER. CDR3 length: 16 residues. CDR3 residues: CASSQVFGGGALEQFF. DNA for the CDR3: TGCGCCAGCAGCCAAGTCTTTGGCGGGGGGGCCCTTGAGCAGTTCTTC.

The CDR3 DNA sequence: TGTGCCACCAGCGCGATCGGACTAGCGGGGGCAGATACGCAGTATTTT. Encoded protein: CATSAIGLAGADTQYF. This sequence joins TRBV15 and TRBJ2-3; 13 bases align to TRBD2. V lost 5 bases and J lost 4; bases outside the gene matches: 6. Per the germline V gene, CDR1 is LNHNV and CDR2 is YYDKDF (reference sequence). The length of the CDR3 is 16 residues.

As for this clone: The same CDR3 can be traced to other DNA sequences in this sample. This chain connects TRBV30 to TRBJ1-5, with no clear D. This CDR3 is 11 amino acids long. The germline CDR1 and CDR2 sequences are GTSNPN and SVGIG (reference sequence). The V and J ends lost 0 bases and 6 bases respectively, with 3 bases between them. The CDR3 coding sequence is TGTGCCTGGAGTGTCGGTCAGCCCCAGCATTTT. Its translation: CAWSVGQPQHF. Together with reference TRBV30 and TRBJ1-5, the CDR3 gives the full variable domain: SQTIHQWPATLVQPVGSPLSLECTVEGTSNPNLYWYRQAAGRGLQLLFYSVGIGQISSEVPQNLSASRPQDRQFILSSKKLLLSDSGFYLCAWSVGQPQHFGDGTRLSIL.

Only a few counts were recorded for this clone. CDR3 region: CASRLLRQGRSANYGYTF. In nucleotides, the CDR3 is TGTGCAAGTCGCTTACTTCGCCAGGGTCGGTCCGCTAACTATGGCTACACCTTC. The chain has TRBV12-2 and TRBJ1-2; the D segment call TRBD1 is taken from the table without a DNA check. TRBV12-2 is flagged as a pseudogene. This CDR3 is 18 amino acids long.

The chain uses TRBV25-1 and TRBJ2-3; TRBD2 matches 7 bases. Germline-derived CDR1 and CDR2 are MGHDK and SYGVNS. The ends lost 5 bases at V and 5 bases at J; junction bases unmatched: 7. The CDR3 spans 14 residues. The CDR3 nucleotides read TGTGCCAGCAGTCTACTAGCGACGTTAGATACGCAGTATTTT. The encoded protein is CASSLLATLDTQYF.

This clone showed up just a few times. The chain recombines TRBV4-3 with TRBJ1-6; D remains unclear. V shed 0 bases and J shed 9 bases, with 12 bases lying between them. The CDR3 runs to 15 residues. CDR1 and CDR2 (germline): LGHNA, YSLEER. CDR3 region: CASSQEAGSGSPLHF. CDR3 nucleotides: TGCGCCAGCAGCCAAGAGGCAGGATCGGGTTCACCCCTCCACTTT.

This chain joins TRBV19 and TRBJ2-2; tentatively, D is TRBD1 (6 bases). The CDR3 extends over 15 amino acids. Looked up from germline, CDR1 is LNHDA and CDR2 is SQIVND (reference sequence). Trimming shortened V by 6 bases and J by 0 bases, and 11 bases separated the two germline ends. DNA for the CDR3: TGTGCCAGTAGGGGGGCAGGACCGAACACCGGGGAGCTGTTTTTT. Protein sequence: CASRGAGPNTGELFF.

V and J are TRBV19 and TRBJ2-2; 16 bases map to TRBD2. CDR1 is LNHDA, CDR2 SQIVND, per germline (reference sequence). After removal of 4 bases from V and 7 bases from J, the junction contained 9 bases not matched to a gene. This CDR3 is built from 18 residues. The DNA for the CDR3 is TGTGCCAGTAGTACACCGGGACTAGCGGGGGGGCATGTCGGGGAGCTGTTTTTT. Protein product: CASSTPGLAGGHVGELFF.

The V call is TRBV6-5, the J call TRBJ1-2; 7 bases agree with TRBD1. The ends lost 4 bases at V and 5 bases at J; junction bases unmatched: 4. The length of the CDR3 is 13 residues. Germline CDR1 is MNHEY and CDR2 is SVGAGI. CDR3 in DNA: TGTGCCAGCAGTTCGACGGGACAGTATGGCTACACCTTC. It translates to CASSSTGQYGYTF.

The rearrangement uses TRBV30 and TRBJ2-5, with D perhaps matching TRBD2 (6 bases). V lost 4 bases to trimming and J lost 4 bases, with 10 bases between them. In germline, CDR1 is GTSNPN, CDR2 SVGIG (reference sequence). This CDR3 is 12 amino acids long. The CDR3 DNA is TGTGCCTGGACCAGTAGCGGAGAGACCCAGTACTTC. Residues: CAWTSSGETQYF.

The chain is built from TRBV7-8 and TRBJ2-3; no definite D call. Trimming took off 5 bases at V and 6 bases at J, with 21 bases between the two ends. The CDR3 is 16 amino acids. The germline CDR1 and CDR2 sequences are SGHVS and FQNEAQ. The DNA for the CDR3 is TGTGCCAGCAGCCCCTCCGCCAGCGCCCGCTTGGATACGCAGTATTTT. The encoded protein is CASSPSASARLDTQYF.

The V gene is TRBV27, the J gene TRBJ2-3; 10 nucleotides agree with TRBD2. The trim removed 3 bases at V and 6 bases at J, leaving 15 bases unmatched. The CDR3 spans 18 residues. The germline V gene has CDR1 MNHEY and CDR2 SMNVEV (reference sequence). The CDR3 loop is CASSFSPPRSGGPDTQYF. CDR3 DNA sequence: TGTGCCAGCAGTTTCTCACCTCCCCGTAGCGGGGGGCCGGATACGCAGTATTTT.

The chain combines TRBV15 with TRBJ2-3; TRBD1 matches at 8 bases. CDR3 length: 14 amino acids. Germline V gene sequence: CDR1 LNHNV, CDR2 YYDKDF (reference sequence). With V trimmed by 8 bases and J by 11 bases, 15 bases remained unmatched. CDR3 coding DNA: TGTGCCACCTCCCGGGACAGGTCCCCTTCGGGGCAGTATTTT. Translated: CATSRDRSPSGQYF.

The rearrangement uses TRBV6-5 and TRBJ2-7; the D is unclear. The CDR3 loop spans 16 amino acids. From germline, CDR1 is MNHEY and CDR2 SVGAGI. V was shortened by 0 bases and J by 4 bases, with 16 bases between the two germline ends. CDR3 nucleotides: TGTGCCAGCAGTTACTCGCAAGAAACCCTGGGGTACGAGCAGTACTTC. It yields the protein CASSYSQETLGYEQYF.